Included here is one T cell receptor beta chain sequence, with context. This record comes from a study of identifying expanded T cells in peripheral blood. Sequencing used immunoSEQ multiplex PCR; TCRdb keeps in-frame clones, though not all of them. Among 85,000 to 90,000 clones listed, approximately 83% were seen once. The V end lost 6 bases, the J end lost 7 bases, and 19 bases lay between the germline ends. The CDR3 sequence is 13 residues long. Per the germline V gene, CDR1 is SQVTM and CDR2 is ANQGSEA. The sequenced sample was blood. This TCR derives from a person aged 18-70 years in good health. The chain uses TRBV29-1 and TRBJ2-7; D uncertain. The CDR3, as DNA: TGCAGCGTGCCCGTGGGGTCTACGCTAGAGCAGTACTTC. It encodes CSVPVGSTLEQYF.